A single sample gave rise to the 30 T cell receptor beta chains below, sequenced in a study of control samples from healthy donors and cancer patients. Sequencing used immunoSEQ multiplex PCR; TCRdb keeps in-frame clones, though not all of them. The data show about 150,000 clones, over 85% seen once. The sequencing input was blood. Every receptor here comes from a woman between 35 and 50 years old in good health.

This sequence joins TRBV7-2 and TRBJ1-1; D is perhaps TRBD1 (5 bases). Trimming pared 3 bases from V and 5 bases from J, leaving 13 bases between. In germline, CDR1 is SGHTA, CDR2 FQGNSA. The CDR3 extends over 14 amino acids. The CDR3 sequence is CASSFPGGTTEAFF. CDR3 DNA: TGTGCCAGCAGCTTCCCGGGGGGAACGACTGAAGCTTTCTTT.

This chain links TRBV18 with TRBJ2-5, with D hard to call. The CDR3 runs to 15 residues. Trimming took 6 bases from V and 4 from J, leaving 18 bases between them. The germline CDR1 and CDR2 sequences are KGHSH and LQKENI. CDR3 bases: TGTGCCAGCTCTCCCGTCTGGACCAGAGGAGAGACCCAGTACTTC. Encoded protein: CASSPVWTRGETQYF.

This chain links TRBV4-2 with TRBJ2-2; 7 bases align to TRBD2. This CDR3 is 17 amino acids long. Germline V gene data show CDR1 as LGHNA and CDR2 as YNFKEQ. J gave up 2 bases and V 0 bases, and 6 bases lay outside the gene matches. The CDR3 spells CASSQEGPSGNTGELFF. As DNA, the CDR3 is TGTGCCAGCAGCCAAGAAGGTCCTAGCGGAAACACCGGGGAGCTGTTTTTT.

V and J are TRBV14 and TRBJ2-5; a weak D match, TRBD2 (5 bases). The length of the CDR3 is 14 residues. In germline, CDR1 is SGHDN, CDR2 FVKESK. V was shortened by 4 bases and J by 2 bases, with 11 bases between the two germline ends. This chain's CDR3 is CASSRAGNQETQYF. The CDR3, as DNA: TGTGCCAGCAGCCGCGCCGGGAATCAAGAGACCCAGTACTTC.

The V gene is TRBV10-3, the J gene TRBJ2-1; 9 nucleotides match TRBD1. Per germline, CDR1 ENHRY and CDR2 SYGVKD. This CDR3 contains 17 residues. J was trimmed by 4 bases and V by 4 bases; bases with no gene match: 11. The CDR3 sequence is CAISGLSGTGRYNEQFF. DNA of the CDR3: TGTGCCATCAGTGGACTTTCCGGGACAGGGAGGTACAATGAGCAGTTCTTC.

CDR3 residues: CASSFSGPETQYF. The CDR3 DNA reads TGTGCCAGCAGCTTTTCGGGGCCAGAGACCCAGTACTTC. The gene calls are TRBV5-5 and TRBJ2-5; the D call may be TRBD1 or TRBD2 (5 bases each). CDR1 and CDR2 from the germline V gene are SGHKS and YYEKEE (reference sequence). Trimming took off 2 bases at V and 4 bases at J, with 9 bases between the two ends. The length of the CDR3 is 13 residues.

V gene TRBV5-6 combines with J gene TRBJ1-2; 12 bases match TRBD1. Germline-derived CDR1 and CDR2 are SGHDT and YYEEEE. V shed 6 bases and J 8 bases; nucleotides not matched to a gene: 5. The CDR3 runs to 13 residues. This chain's CDR3 is CASIPGTGGGYTF. The DNA of the CDR3 is TGTGCCAGCATTCCCGGGACAGGGGGCGGCTACACCTTC.

J is TRBJ1-5 and V is TRBV30; D is uncertain. This CDR3 contains 13 residues. Trimming removed 1 base at V and 3 bases at J, with 7 bases between. Germline V gene lookup returns CDR1 GTSNPN and CDR2 SVGIG (reference sequence). The CDR3, as DNA: TGTGCCTGGAGTGGGGGTAACAATCAGCCCCAGCATTTT. It specifies CAWSGGNNQPQHF.

The gene calls are TRBV5-1 and TRBJ1-1; 7 bases fit TRBD1. This CDR3 comprises 13 residues. The germline gives CDR1 SGHRS, CDR2 YFSETQ. The trim removed 4 bases at V and 11 bases at J, leaving 11 bases unmatched. The CDR3 loop reads CASSNLRGAGAFF. DNA of the CDR3: TGCGCCAGCAGCAACCTCAGGGGGGCTGGGGCTTTCTTT.

The V and J genes are TRBV5-6 and TRBJ2-1; D uncertain. The CDR3 is made up of 11 amino acids. Trimming cost V 3 bases and J 5 bases, with 3 bases left between them. CDR1 is SGHDT and CDR2 is YYEEEE in the germline V gene. Written as DNA, the CDR3 is TGTGCCAGCAGCTCGAACAATGAGCAGTTCTTC. It is translated as CASSSNNEQFF.

The rearrangement joins TRBV9 to TRBJ2-1; possibly TRBD1 for D (6 bases). The CDR3 contains 15 residues. Germline V gene lookup returns CDR1 SGDLS and CDR2 YYNGEE. Trimming took 0 bases from V and 5 from J, leaving 12 bases between them. In DNA form, the CDR3 reads TGTGCCAGCAGCGTAGTACAGGGCGTCAACAATGAGCAGTTCTTC. Translation gives CASSVVQGVNNEQFF.

The rearrangement links TRBV10-3 to TRBJ1-4; possible D gene TRBD1, 5 bases. CDR1 and CDR2 (germline): ENHRY, SYGVKD. The CDR3 extends over 15 amino acids. Trimming cost V 0 bases and J 7 bases, with 12 bases left between them. The CDR3 loop is CAISESWGSGEKLFF. In nucleotides, the CDR3 is TGTGCCATCAGTGAGTCATGGGGCTCGGGTGAAAAACTGTTTTTT.

The rearrangement links TRBV10-1 to TRBJ1-3; 7 positions agree with TRBD1. After removal of 4 bases from V and 1 base from J, the junction contained 7 bases not matched to a gene. This CDR3 is 16 amino acids long. Germline V lookup: CDR1 WNHNN, CDR2 SYGVQD (reference sequence). This chain's CDR3 is CASSVGGFQSGNTIYF. CDR3 nucleotide sequence: TGCGCCAGCAGTGTAGGGGGCTTTCAATCTGGAAACACCATATATTTT.

The chain is built from TRBV30 and TRBJ1-3, with D tentatively TRBD1 (5 bases). CDR3 size: 15 residues. Germline assignment: CDR1 GTSNPN and CDR2 SVGIG (reference sequence). The ends were cut back, 2 bases at V and 4 bases at J, with 15 bases in the middle. The CDR3 region has the DNA TGTGCCTGGAGTCTTCCTGCAGGGCCAGGAAACACCATATATTTT. This translates into CAWSLPAGPGNTIYF. Combining the CDR3 with reference TRBV30 and TRBJ1-3 gives the whole variable domain SQTIHQWPATLVQPVGSPLSLECTVEGTSNPNLYWYRQAAGRGLQLLFYSVGIGQISSEVPQNLSASRPQDRQFILSSKKLLLSDSGFYLCAWSLPAGPGNTIYFGEGSWLTVV.

The chain recombines TRBV30 with TRBJ1-2; D remains ambiguous. V was shortened by 0 bases and J by 7 bases, with 12 bases between the two germline ends. CDR1 is GTSNPN, CDR2 SVGIG, per germline (reference sequence). The CDR3 contains 13 residues. DNA for the CDR3: TGTGCCTGGAGTGTACTGGGCAGTCTTGGCTACACCTTC. Amino acids: CAWSVLGSLGYTF.

The chain links TRBV5-1 to TRBJ1-2; D ambiguous. The CDR3 has 13 amino acids. The germline V gene has CDR1 SGHRS and CDR2 YFSETQ. V shed 0 bases and J shed 1 base, with 4 bases lying between them. CDR3 in amino acids: CASSLALNYGYTF. Here the CDR3 DNA reads TGCGCCAGCAGCTTGGCTCTTAACTATGGCTACACCTTC.

The chain couples TRBV2 to TRBJ1-3; no clear D gene. CDR3 length: 16 amino acids. Trimming took off 1 base at V and 4 bases at J, with 14 bases between the two ends. Germline CDR1 reads SNHLY; CDR2 reads FYNNEI. The CDR3 is CASSEVTRYIGNTIYF. The CDR3 DNA is TGTGCCAGCAGTGAAGTGACCCGTTACATCGGAAACACCATATATTTT.

The chain links TRBV12-3 or TRBV12-4 to TRBJ2-5; a weak D match, TRBD2 (5 bases). V was cut by 9 bases and J by 5 bases, with 16 bases left in between. The length of the CDR3 is 13 residues. The CDR3 here is CARGYGEWETQYF. In nucleotides, the CDR3 is TGTGCCAGGGGGTATGGGGAGTGGGAGACCCAGTACTTC.

This clone was found once. The V gene is TRBV24-1, the J gene TRBJ2-2; TRBD2 agrees at 7 bases. In germline, CDR1 is KGHDR, CDR2 SFDVKD. V shed 3 bases, J shed 5 bases, and the junction held 8 bases outside the gene matches. This CDR3 region has 16 residues. CDR3 DNA: TGTGCCACCAGTGATCCCGGGACTACCGGGACCGGGGAGCTGTTTTTT. Its protein is CATSDPGTTGTGELFF.

The rearrangement uses TRBV11-2 and TRBJ2-3; D is ambiguous. This CDR3 spans 14 amino acids. Germline V CDR1 and CDR2: SGHAT, FQNNGV. V was clipped by 0 bases and J by 6 bases, with 10 bases between them. The CDR3 nucleotides are TGTGCCAGCAGCTTAGATAACCCCAGGGATACGCAGTATTTT. Translating it yields CASSLDNPRDTQYF.

The chain recombines TRBV19 with TRBJ1-1, with 9 bases that match TRBD1. Germline CDR1 is LNHDA and CDR2 is SQIVND (reference sequence). The CDR3 extends over 16 amino acids. With 7 bases clipped from V and 5 bases from J, the junction kept 14 bases outside the gene matches. This chain's CDR3 is CASTPGQGRMRTEAFF. CDR3 DNA: TGTGCCAGTACCCCCGGACAGGGGAGAATGAGAACTGAAGCTTTCTTT.

This clone was recorded once. This CDR3 is CATSDSGRAPNEQFF. CDR3 bases: TGTGCCACCAGTGATAGCGGGAGGGCCCCCAATGAGCAGTTCTTC. This chain joins TRBV24-1 and TRBJ2-1; 10 bases are a match to TRBD2. In germline, CDR1 is KGHDR, CDR2 SFDVKD. J gave up 6 bases and V 3 bases, and 4 bases lay outside the gene matches. There are 15 residues in the CDR3.

The chain carries TRBV4-2 and TRBJ1-6, with D possibly being TRBD1 (6 bases). The germline V gene encodes CDR1 LGHNA and CDR2 YNFKEQ. The CDR3 length is 13 residues. V gave up 6 bases and J gave up 7 bases, with 10 bases separating them. The CDR3 bases are TGTGCCAGCAGAAAGGGGGGAAATTCACCCCTCCACTTT. It is translated as CASRKGGNSPLHF.

In nucleotides, the CDR3 is TGTGCCAGTAGTATTGGGCCCTCTGGAAACACCATATATTTT. Translated: CASSIGPSGNTIYF. The chain links TRBV19 to TRBJ1-3; D gene uncertain. The V and J ends lost 3 bases and 0 bases respectively, with 6 bases between them. The germline CDR1 and CDR2 sequences are LNHDA and SQIVND (reference sequence). The CDR3 totals 14 residues.

The chain joins TRBV7-3 to TRBJ2-1; 8 nucleotides line up with TRBD2. This CDR3 has 15 amino acids. CDR1 SGHTA and CDR2 FQGTGA come from the germline V gene. Trimming cost V 3 bases and J 4 bases; bases outside gene matches: 5. CDR3 DNA sequence: TGTGCCAGCAGCTTGAGCGGGGGAAGATACAATGAGCAGTTCTTC. Translating gives CASSLSGGRYNEQFF.

J is TRBJ1-4 and V is TRBV16; D is undetermined. In germline, CDR1 is KGHSY, CDR2 FQNENV. The CDR3 runs to 15 residues. The V end was cut by 1 base, the J end by 0 bases, with 6 bases between. CDR3 protein: CASSQFGPTNEKLFF. Written as DNA, the CDR3 is TGTGCCAGCAGCCAATTCGGCCCAACTAATGAAAAACTGTTTTTT.

The chain combines TRBV6-5 with TRBJ1-1, with 11 bases aligning to TRBD1. V was pared by 5 bases and J by 7 bases, with 6 bases of the junction left unmatched. Per the germline V gene, CDR1 is MNHEY and CDR2 is SVGAGI. The CDR3 sequence is 14 residues long. For the CDR3, the DNA is TGTGCCAGCAGTAAGGACAGGGGGCGCGTTGAAGCTTTCTTT. It codes for CASSKDRGRVEAFF.

The chain links TRBV4-3 to TRBJ1-1; the match to TRBD1 covers 8 bases. The germline V gene encodes CDR1 LGHNA and CDR2 YSLEER. This CDR3 has 15 residues. V lost 1 base, J lost 5 bases, and 6 bases stayed unmatched. The CDR3 DNA follows: TGCGCCAGCAGCCAAGGGATTCGGGACAGGACTGAAGCTTTCTTT. Amino acid sequence: CASSQGIRDRTEAFF.

The chain recombines TRBV5-1 with TRBJ1-3; D not resolved. The CDR3 length is 15 residues. V lost 0 bases, J lost 0 bases, and 7 bases lay in between. Per germline, CDR1 SGHRS and CDR2 YFSETQ. CDR3 bases: TGCGCCAGCAGCTTGGCGGCAAACTCTGGAAACACCATATATTTT. It yields the protein CASSLAANSGNTIYF.

DNA of the CDR3: TGTGCCAGCAGCGTAGACAGGGGCGGCTATGGCTACACCTTC. Translated: CASSVDRGGYGYTF. The gene calls are TRBV9 and TRBJ1-2; 7 bases agree with TRBD1. The germline V gene encodes CDR1 SGDLS and CDR2 YYNGEE. With V trimmed by 0 bases and J by 4 bases, 3 bases remained unmatched. This CDR3 has 14 amino acids.